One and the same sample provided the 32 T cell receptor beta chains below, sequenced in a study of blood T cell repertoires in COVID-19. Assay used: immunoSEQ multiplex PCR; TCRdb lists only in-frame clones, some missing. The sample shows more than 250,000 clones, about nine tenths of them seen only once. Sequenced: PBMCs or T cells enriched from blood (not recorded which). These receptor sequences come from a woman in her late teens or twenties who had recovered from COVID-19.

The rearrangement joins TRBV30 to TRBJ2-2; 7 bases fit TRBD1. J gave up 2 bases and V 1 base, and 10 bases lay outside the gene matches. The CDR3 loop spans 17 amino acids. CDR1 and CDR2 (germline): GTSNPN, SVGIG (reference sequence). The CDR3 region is CAWSAFRTGRNTGELFF. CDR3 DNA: TGTGCCTGGAGTGCCTTTAGGACAGGCCGCAACACCGGGGAGCTGTTTTTT.

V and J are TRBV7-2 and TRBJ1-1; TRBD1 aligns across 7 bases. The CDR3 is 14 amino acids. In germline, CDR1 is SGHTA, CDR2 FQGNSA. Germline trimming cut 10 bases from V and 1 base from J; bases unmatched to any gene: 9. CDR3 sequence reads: CAIRRGTENTEAFF. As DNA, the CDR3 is TGTGCCATCCGGAGGGGGACAGAGAACACTGAAGCTTTCTTT.

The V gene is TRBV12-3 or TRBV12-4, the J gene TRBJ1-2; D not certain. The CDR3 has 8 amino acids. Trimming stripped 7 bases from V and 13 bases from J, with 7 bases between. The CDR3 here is CASNLLTF. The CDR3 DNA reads TGTGCCAGCAATCTACTCACCTTC.

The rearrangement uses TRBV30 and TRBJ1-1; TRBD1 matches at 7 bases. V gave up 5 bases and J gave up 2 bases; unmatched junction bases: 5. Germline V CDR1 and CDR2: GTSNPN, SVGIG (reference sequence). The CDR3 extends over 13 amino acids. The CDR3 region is CAWGGQTNTEAFF. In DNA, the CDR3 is TGTGCCTGGGGGGGACAGACAAACACTGAAGCTTTCTTT.

CDR3 sequence reads: CASSTDRLNTEAFF. The CDR3 DNA is TGCGCCAGCAGCACCGACAGGCTGAACACTGAAGCTTTCTTT. The chain carries TRBV5-1 and TRBJ1-1; D is possibly TRBD1 (6 bases). Germline loops: CDR1 SGHRS, CDR2 YFSETQ. This CDR3 region has 14 residues. The germline V and J ends were trimmed by 4 bases and 0 bases, with 10 bases remaining between them.

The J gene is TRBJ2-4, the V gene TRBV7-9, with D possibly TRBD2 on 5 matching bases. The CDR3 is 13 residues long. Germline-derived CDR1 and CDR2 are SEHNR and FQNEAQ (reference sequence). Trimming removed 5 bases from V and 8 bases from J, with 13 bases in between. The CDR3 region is CASSPHVRDIQYF. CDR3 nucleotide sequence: TGTGCCAGCAGCCCCCACGTGAGGGACATTCAGTACTTC.

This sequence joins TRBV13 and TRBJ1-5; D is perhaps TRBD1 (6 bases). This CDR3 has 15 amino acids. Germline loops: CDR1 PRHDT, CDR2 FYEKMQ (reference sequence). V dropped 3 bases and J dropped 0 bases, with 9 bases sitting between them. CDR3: CASSLGRGSNQPQHF. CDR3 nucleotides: TGTGCCAGCAGCTTGGGCAGGGGTAGCAATCAGCCCCAGCATTTT.

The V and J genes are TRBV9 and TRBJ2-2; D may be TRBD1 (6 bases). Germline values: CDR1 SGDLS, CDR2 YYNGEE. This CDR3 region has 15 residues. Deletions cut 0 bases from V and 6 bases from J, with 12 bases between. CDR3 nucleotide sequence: TGTGCCAGCAGCGTAGAACAGGGTGGGTCCGGGGAGCTGTTTTTT. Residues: CASSVEQGGSGELFF.

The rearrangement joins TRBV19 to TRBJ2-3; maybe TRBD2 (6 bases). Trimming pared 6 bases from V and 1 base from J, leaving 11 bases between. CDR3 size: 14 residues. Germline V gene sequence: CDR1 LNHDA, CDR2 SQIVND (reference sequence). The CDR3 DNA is TGTGCCAGTAGGATGGGACTTGGCACAGATACGCAGTATTTT. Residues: CASRMGLGTDTQYF.

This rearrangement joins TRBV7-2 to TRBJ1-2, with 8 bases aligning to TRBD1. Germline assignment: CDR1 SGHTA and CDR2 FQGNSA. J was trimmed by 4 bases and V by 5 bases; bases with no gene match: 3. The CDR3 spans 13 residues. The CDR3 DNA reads TGTGCCAGCAGCGACAGGGGACCCTATGGCTACACCTTC. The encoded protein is CASSDRGPYGYTF.

CDR3 loop: CASSLAGASYNEQFF. In DNA form, the CDR3 reads TGTGCCAGCAGCTTAGCGGGGGCCTCCTACAATGAGCAGTTCTTC. The V and J genes are TRBV6-5 and TRBJ2-1; 9 nucleotides align to TRBD2. V was clipped by 6 bases and J by 0 bases; unmatched bases: 3. The CDR3 loop spans 15 amino acids. Germline V gene lookup returns CDR1 MNHEY and CDR2 SVGAGI.

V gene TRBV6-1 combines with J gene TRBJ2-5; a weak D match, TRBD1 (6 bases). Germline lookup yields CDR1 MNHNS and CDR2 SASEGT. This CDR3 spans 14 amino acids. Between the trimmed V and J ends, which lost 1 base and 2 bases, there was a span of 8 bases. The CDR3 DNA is TGTGCCAGCAGTGAAGGGGGGCAGCAAGAGACCCAGTACTTC. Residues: CASSEGGQQETQYF.

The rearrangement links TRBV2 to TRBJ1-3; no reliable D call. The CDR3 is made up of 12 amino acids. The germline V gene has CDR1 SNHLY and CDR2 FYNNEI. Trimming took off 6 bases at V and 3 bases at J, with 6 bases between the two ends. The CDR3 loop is CASRSNGNTIYF. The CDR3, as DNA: TGTGCCAGCAGGTCAAATGGAAACACCATATATTTT. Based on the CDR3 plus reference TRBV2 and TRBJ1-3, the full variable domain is EPEVTQTPSHQVTQMGQEVILRCVPISNHLYFYWYRQILGQKVEFLVSFYNNEISEKSEIFDDQFSVERPDGSNFTLKIRSTKLEDSAMYFCASRSNGNTIYFGEGSWLTVV.

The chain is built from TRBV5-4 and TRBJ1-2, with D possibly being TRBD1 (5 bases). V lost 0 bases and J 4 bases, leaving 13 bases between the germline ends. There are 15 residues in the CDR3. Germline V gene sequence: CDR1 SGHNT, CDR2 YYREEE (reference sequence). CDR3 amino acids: CASSLDPGFAYGYTF. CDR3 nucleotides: TGTGCCAGCAGCTTGGATCCAGGGTTTGCCTATGGCTACACCTTC.

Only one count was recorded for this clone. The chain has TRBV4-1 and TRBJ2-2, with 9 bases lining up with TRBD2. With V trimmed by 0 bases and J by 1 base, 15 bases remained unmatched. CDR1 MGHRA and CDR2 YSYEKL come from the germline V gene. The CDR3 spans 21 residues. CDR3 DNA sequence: TGCGCCAGCAGCCAAGAAGGAGCGGGAGGCCCTACTATAAAGAACACCGGGGAGCTGTTTTTT. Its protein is CASSQEGAGGPTIKNTGELFF.

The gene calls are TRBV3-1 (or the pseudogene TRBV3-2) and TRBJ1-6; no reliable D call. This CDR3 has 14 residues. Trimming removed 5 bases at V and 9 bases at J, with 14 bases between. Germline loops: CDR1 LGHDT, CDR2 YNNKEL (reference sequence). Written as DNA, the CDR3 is TGTGCCAGCAGCTCGTGGACTGAGGGTTCACCCCTCCACTTT. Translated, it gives CASSSWTEGSPLHF.

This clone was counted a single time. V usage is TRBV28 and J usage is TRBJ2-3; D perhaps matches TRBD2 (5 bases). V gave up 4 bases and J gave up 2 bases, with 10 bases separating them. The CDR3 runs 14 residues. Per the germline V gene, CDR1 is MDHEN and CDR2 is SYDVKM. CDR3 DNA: TGTGCCAGCAGTTGGAGCCGGGACACAGATACGCAGTATTTT. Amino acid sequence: CASSWSRDTDTQYF.

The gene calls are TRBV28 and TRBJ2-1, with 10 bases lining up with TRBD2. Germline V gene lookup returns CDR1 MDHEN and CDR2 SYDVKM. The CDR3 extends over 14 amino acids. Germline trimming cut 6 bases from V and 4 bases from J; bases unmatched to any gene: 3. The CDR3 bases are TGTGCCAGCAGGCCTAGCGGGGGTTACAATGAGCAGTTCTTC. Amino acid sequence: CASRPSGGYNEQFF.

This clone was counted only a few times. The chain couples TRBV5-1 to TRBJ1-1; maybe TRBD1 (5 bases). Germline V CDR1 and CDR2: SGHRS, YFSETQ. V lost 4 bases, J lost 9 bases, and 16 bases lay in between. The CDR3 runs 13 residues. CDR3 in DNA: TGCGCCAGCAGCCTATCTCTACAGGACCAAGCTTTCTTT. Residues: CASSLSLQDQAFF.

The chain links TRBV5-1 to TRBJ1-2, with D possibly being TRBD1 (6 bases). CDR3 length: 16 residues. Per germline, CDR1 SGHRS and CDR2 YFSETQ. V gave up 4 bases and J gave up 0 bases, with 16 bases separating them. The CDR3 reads CASSHDRDTTNYGYTF. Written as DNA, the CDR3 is TGCGCCAGCAGCCACGACCGGGACACCACTAACTATGGCTACACCTTC.

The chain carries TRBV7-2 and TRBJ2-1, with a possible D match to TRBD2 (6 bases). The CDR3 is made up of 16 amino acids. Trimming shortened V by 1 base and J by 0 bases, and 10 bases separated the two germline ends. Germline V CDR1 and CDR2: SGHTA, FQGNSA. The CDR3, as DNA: TGTGCCAGCAGCTTAGTAGGCGGGGACTCCTACAATGAGCAGTTCTTC. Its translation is CASSLVGGDSYNEQFF. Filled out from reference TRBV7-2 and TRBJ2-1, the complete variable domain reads GAGVSQSPSNKVTEKGKDVELRCDPISGHTALYWYRQSLGQGLEFLIYFQGNSAPDKSGLPSDRFSAERTGGSVSTLTIQRTQQEDSAVYLCASSLVGGDSYNEQFFGPGTRLTVL.

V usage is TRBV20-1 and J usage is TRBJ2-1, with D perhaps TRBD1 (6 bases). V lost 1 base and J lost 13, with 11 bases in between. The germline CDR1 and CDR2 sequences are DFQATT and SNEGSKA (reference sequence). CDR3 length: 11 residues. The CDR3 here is CSARVRDTQFF. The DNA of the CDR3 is TGCAGTGCTAGAGTGAGGGACACACAGTTCTTC.

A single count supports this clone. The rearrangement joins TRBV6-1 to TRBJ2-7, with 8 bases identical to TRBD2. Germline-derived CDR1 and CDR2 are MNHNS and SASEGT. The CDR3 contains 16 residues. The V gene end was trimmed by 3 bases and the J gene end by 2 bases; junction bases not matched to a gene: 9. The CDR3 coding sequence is TGTGCCAGCAGTGAGTTAGGGGCGGGGGGCGCCTACGAGCAGTACTTC. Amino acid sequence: CASSELGAGGAYEQYF.

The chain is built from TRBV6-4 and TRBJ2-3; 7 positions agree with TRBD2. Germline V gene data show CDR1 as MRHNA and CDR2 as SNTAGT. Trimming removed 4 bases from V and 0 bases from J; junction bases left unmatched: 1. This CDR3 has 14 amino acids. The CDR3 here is CASSASGSTDTQYF. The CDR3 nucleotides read TGTGCCAGCAGTGCTAGCGGTAGCACAGATACGCAGTATTTT.

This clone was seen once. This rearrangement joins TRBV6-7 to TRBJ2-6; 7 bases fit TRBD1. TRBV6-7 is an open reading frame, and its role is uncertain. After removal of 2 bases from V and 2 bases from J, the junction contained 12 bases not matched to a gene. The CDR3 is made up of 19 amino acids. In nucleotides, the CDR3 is TGTGCCAGCAGTTACCGGCGACAGGGAACGTCCCCTGGGGCCAACGTCCTGACTTTC. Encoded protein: CASSYRRQGTSPGANVLTF.

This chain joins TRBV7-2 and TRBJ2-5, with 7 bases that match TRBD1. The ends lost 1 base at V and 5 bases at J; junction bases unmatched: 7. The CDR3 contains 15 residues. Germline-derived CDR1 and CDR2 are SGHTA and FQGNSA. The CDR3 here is CASSLENRGWETQYF. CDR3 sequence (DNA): TGTGCCAGCAGCTTAGAAAACAGGGGTTGGGAGACCCAGTACTTC.

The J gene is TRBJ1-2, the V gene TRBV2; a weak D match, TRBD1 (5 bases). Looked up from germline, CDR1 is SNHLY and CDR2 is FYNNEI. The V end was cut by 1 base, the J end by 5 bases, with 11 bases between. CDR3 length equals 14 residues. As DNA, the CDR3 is TGTGCCAGCAGTGAAGGGGTGGCAGGGTATGGCTACACCTTC. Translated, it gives CASSEGVAGYGYTF. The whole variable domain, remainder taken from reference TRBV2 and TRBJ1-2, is EPEVTQTPSHQVTQMGQEVILRCVPISNHLYFYWYRQILGQKVEFLVSFYNNEISEKSEIFDDQFSVERPDGSNFTLKIRSTKLEDSAMYFCASSEGVAGYGYTFGSGTRLTVV.

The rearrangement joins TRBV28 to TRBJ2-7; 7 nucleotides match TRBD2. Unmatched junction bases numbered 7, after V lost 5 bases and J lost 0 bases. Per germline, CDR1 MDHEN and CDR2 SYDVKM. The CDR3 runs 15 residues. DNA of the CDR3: TGTGCCAGCAGTATGACTAGCCCGCTCTCCTACGAGCAGTACTTC. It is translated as CASSMTSPLSYEQYF.

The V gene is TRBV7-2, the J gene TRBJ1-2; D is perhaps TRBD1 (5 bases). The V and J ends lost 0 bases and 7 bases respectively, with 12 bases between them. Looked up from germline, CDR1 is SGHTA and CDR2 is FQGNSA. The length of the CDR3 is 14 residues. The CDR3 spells CASSLATEGSGYTF. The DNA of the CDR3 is TGTGCCAGCAGCTTAGCCACGGAGGGGTCTGGCTACACCTTC.

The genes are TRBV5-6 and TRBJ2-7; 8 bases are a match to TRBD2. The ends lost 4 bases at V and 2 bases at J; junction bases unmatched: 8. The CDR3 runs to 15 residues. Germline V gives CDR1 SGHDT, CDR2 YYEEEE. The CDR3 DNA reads TGTGCCAGCAGCGGGGCCGGGACTAGTCCCTACGAGCAGTACTTC. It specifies CASSGAGTSPYEQYF.

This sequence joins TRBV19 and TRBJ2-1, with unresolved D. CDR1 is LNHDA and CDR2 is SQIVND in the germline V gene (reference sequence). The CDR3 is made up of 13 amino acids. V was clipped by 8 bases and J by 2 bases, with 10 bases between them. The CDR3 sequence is CASSTETYNEQFF. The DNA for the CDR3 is TGTGCCAGTTCTACTGAAACCTACAATGAGCAGTTCTTC.

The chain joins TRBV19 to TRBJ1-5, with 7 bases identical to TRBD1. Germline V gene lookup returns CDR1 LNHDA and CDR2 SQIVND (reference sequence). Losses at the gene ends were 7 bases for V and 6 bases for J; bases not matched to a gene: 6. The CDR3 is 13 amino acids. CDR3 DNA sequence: TGTGCCAGTAATCCAGGGGGATTTCAGCCCCAGCATTTT. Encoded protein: CASNPGGFQPQHF.